One and the same sample provided the 19 T cell receptor beta chains below, sequenced in a study of T cells in women clearing cervical HPV infection. Sequencing used immunoSEQ multiplex PCR; TCRdb keeps in-frame clones, though not all of them. The sample features roughly 22,000 clones, with 12% in its top ten. Sequenced material: blood buffy coat. The source of these receptors is a woman aged 18 to 69 with a cervical HPV16 infection that either progressed to CIN3+ or cleared (not recorded which).

The CDR3 spells CASSVERGLGDYTF. The covered CDR3 bases are TGTGCCAGCAGTGTGGAGCGGGGGTTAGGTGAC. The chain couples TRBV2 to TRBJ1-2, with D possibly TRBD1 on 5 matching bases. The sequence runs out 3 residues before the end of the CDR3; the remainder is reconstructed from the germline J gene. In germline, CDR1 is SNHLY, CDR2 FYNNEI. There are 14 residues in the CDR3.

On this clone: The CDR3 end lies 3 residues beyond the end of the read and is filled in from the germline J gene. This chain links TRBV2 with TRBJ1-2, with 8 bases matching TRBD1. CDR3 length: 14 amino acids. J was trimmed by 7 bases and V by 8 bases; bases with no gene match: 12. The germline gives CDR1 SNHLY, CDR2 FYNNEI. The CDR3 sequence is CASHTGTGGVGYTF. The sequenced part of the CDR3 DNA is TGTGCCAGCCATACCGGGACAGGTGGTGTTGGC.

With regard to this clone: From the germline J gene comes the end of the CDR3, since the read stops 3 residues before it. The chain couples TRBV20-1 to TRBJ1-4; D is uncertain. The CDR3 consists of 17 residues. V lost 5 bases to trimming and J lost 6 bases, with 25 bases between them. CDR1 is DFQATT and CDR2 is SNEGSKA in the germline V gene (reference sequence). The chain's CDR3 is CSAGSTRAFSGDEKLFF. The CDR3 bases that were read are TGCAGTGCTGGTTCTACGCGCGCCTTCTCGGGTGATGAAAAA.

Of note for this clone: The CDR3 goes on 3 residues after the read ends, and that part is filled in from the germline J gene. The chain links TRBV7-9 to TRBJ1-2; 7 bases line up with TRBD1. Germline values: CDR1 SEHNR, CDR2 FQNEAQ (reference sequence). The CDR3 is made up of 15 amino acids. The sequenced CDR3 bases are TGTGCCAGCCTCGGGGACAGCGCACCCTCCTACGGG. Amino acids: CASLGDSAPSYG. The CDR3 in its entirety is CASLGDSAPSYGYTF.

Notes on this clone: The CDR3 end lies 3 residues beyond the end of the read and is filled in from the germline J gene. This chain joins TRBV18 and TRBJ1-1; D is unclear. The CDR3 consists of 13 residues. Germline V gene sequence: CDR1 KGHSH, CDR2 LQKENI. The CDR3 region is CASSAGYQETAFF. Partial CDR3 DNA: TGTGCCAGCTCAGCGGGTTACCAAGAGACA.

Regarding this clone: The read finishes 3 residues shy of the CDR3 end, and the germline J gene is used to complete it. This chain uses TRBV19 with TRBJ2-7, with 13 bases fitting TRBD2. Germline CDR1 reads LNHDA; CDR2 reads SQIVND (reference sequence). Losses at the gene ends were 5 bases for V and 2 bases for J; bases not matched to a gene: 3. CDR3 length: 15 amino acids. The CDR3 bases that were read are TGTGCCAGTAGTCTTACTAGCGGGGGGGCCTACGAG. It is translated as CASSLTSGGAYE. The whole CDR3 protein is CASSLTSGGAYEQYF.

Regarding this clone: The missing CDR3 end, 3 residues past where the read stops, is filled in from the germline J gene. V usage is TRBV4-2 and J usage is TRBJ1-2; 7 bases agree with TRBD1. The ends lost 4 bases at V and 3 bases at J; junction bases unmatched: 8. The CDR3 is 15 residues long. Germline V gene sequence: CDR1 LGHNA, CDR2 YNFKEQ. Partial CDR3 DNA: TGTGCCAGCAGCCGTTTCGACAGGGACGACTATGGC. This codes for CASSRFDRDDYG. The complete CDR3 sequence is CASSRFDRDDYGYTF.

Comment on this clone: Read data end 3 residues before the CDR3 end; the end is taken from the germline J gene. The chain combines TRBV20-1 with TRBJ1-6; TRBD1 matches at 8 bases. CDR1 DFQATT and CDR2 SNEGSKA come from the germline V gene (reference sequence). The CDR3 consists of 13 residues. V trimming: 5 bases; J trimming: 7 bases; junction bases outside the gene matches: 4. CDR3 loop: CSADRGRNSPLHF. The CDR3 DNA, read in part, is TGCAGTGCTGACAGGGGAAGGAATTCACCC.

For this clone: An end of the junction does not agree with germline; a read error may underlie this. This CDR3 is CASSKMLAGGYNEQFF. The CDR3 DNA, read in part, is TGTGCTAGCAGCAAGATGCTAGCGGGGGGCTACAATGAG. The chain recombines TRBV7-7 with TRBJ2-1; TRBD2 matches 11 bases. From the germline J gene comes the end of the CDR3, since the read stops 3 residues before it. Germline V gives CDR1 SSHAT, CDR2 FNYEAQ (reference sequence). The CDR3 contains 16 residues.

Points on this clone: The read terminates 3 residues before the CDR3 end, so the remaining end is supplied by the germline J gene. V usage is TRBV7-3 and J usage is TRBJ2-1, with D tentatively TRBD1 (5 bases). The germline CDR1 and CDR2 sequences are SGHTA and FQGTGA. The ends were cut back, 3 bases at V and 5 bases at J, with 8 bases in the middle. CDR3 length: 13 residues. CDR3 DNA (partial): TGTGCCAGCAGCTTTCAGGGAAACAATGAG. As protein: CASSFQGNNE. The whole CDR3 sequence is CASSFQGNNEQFF.

As concerns this clone: An end of the junction differs from the germline gene, which may be a read error. The read ends 3 residues shy of where the CDR3 ends; the end is completed using the germline J gene. Different DNA sequences within this sample yield the same CDR3. This chain uses TRBV18 with TRBJ1-3; D perhaps matches TRBD1 (6 bases). The CDR3 contains 16 residues. Germline loops: CDR1 KGHSH, CDR2 LQKENI. The DNA read from the CDR3 is TGTGCCAGCTCCCGACAGGATTCCCGCTCTGGAAACACG. Translation gives CASSRQDSRSGNT. The full-length CDR3 reads as CASSRQDSRSGNTIYF.

Partial CDR3 DNA: TGTGCCAGCAGCGCTATTCAATCTAGCGGGAGGCTCCAAGAGACC. Translation: CASSAIQSSGRLQET. The CDR3 reads in full as CASSAIQSSGRLQETQYF. The chain uses TRBV9 and TRBJ2-5; 11 bases fit TRBD2. The read ends 3 residues before the CDR3 terminus; that terminus is restored from the germline J gene. The CDR3 loop spans 18 amino acids. Losses at the gene ends were 3 bases for V and 1 base for J; bases not matched to a gene: 11. The germline CDR1 and CDR2 sequences are SGDLS and YYNGEE. The full variable domain, in which reference TRBV9 and TRBJ2-5 provide the parts outside the CDR3, is DSGVTQTPKHLITATGQRVTLRCSPRSGDLSVYWYQQSLDQGLQFLIQYYNGEERAKGNILERFSAQQFPDLHSELNLSSLELGDSALYFCASSAIQSSGRLQETQYFGPGTRLLVL.

A note on this clone: The read terminates 3 residues ahead of where the CDR3 ends, so the germline J gene completes it. The rearrangement uses TRBV7-9 and TRBJ1-2, with 7 bases aligning to TRBD1. The CDR3 length is 15 residues. Germline CDR1 and CDR2: SEHNR and FQNEAQ (reference sequence). CDR3 bases read: TGTGCCAGCAGCGCGGAGGGGGCCCTATCCTACGAC. Residues: CASSAEGALSYD. The full-length CDR3 reads as CASSAEGALSYDYTF.

Remarks on this clone: Read sequence stops 3 residues before the CDR3 end, and the germline J gene provides the missing end. The gene calls are TRBV4-1 and TRBJ2-4; TRBD1 aligns across 9 bases. V gave up 1 base and J gave up 4 bases; unmatched junction bases: 8. This CDR3 has 17 amino acids. Germline assignment: CDR1 MGHRA and CDR2 YSYEKL. Partial CDR3 DNA: TGCGCCAGCAGCCAAGGGCACTCGGGACAGGGAAAAAACATT. This gives the protein CASSQGHSGQGKNI. The whole CDR3 sequence is CASSQGHSGQGKNIQYF.

With regard to this clone: The read is 3 residues too short to cover the CDR3 end, so that end is filled in from the germline J gene. This chain links TRBV30 with TRBJ2-3; tentative D call: TRBD2 (6 bases). CDR1 is GTSNPN, CDR2 SVGIG, per germline (reference sequence). The CDR3 is made up of 14 amino acids. The CDR3 loop reads CAWSRDSGLETQYF. The sequenced CDR3 bases are TGTGCCTGGAGTCGAGACAGCGGGCTCGAGACG.

The CDR3 DNA, read in part, is TGTGCCAGCAGGGGGCCTCTTAACTATGGC. The encoded protein is CASRGPLNYG. The CDR3 as a whole reads CASRGPLNYGYTF. The chain couples TRBV28 to TRBJ1-2; weak D call: TRBD1 (5 bases). The CDR3 goes on 3 residues after the read ends, and that part is filled in from the germline J gene. CDR1 and CDR2 (germline): MDHEN, SYDVKM. V shed 6 bases and J shed 1 base, with 9 bases lying between them. This CDR3 is built from 13 residues.

With regard to this clone: The read ends 3 residues early relative to the CDR3; the germline J gene fills the gap. The V call is TRBV5-1, the J call TRBJ2-5, with D possibly being TRBD2 (6 bases). Germline loops: CDR1 SGHRS, CDR2 YFSETQ. V lost 0 bases, J lost 4 bases, and 7 bases lay in between. The CDR3 covers 13 residues. Incomplete CDR3 DNA: TGCGCCAGCAGCTTGGTAGCGGCAGAGACC. Its translation: CASSLVAAET. The full CDR3 protein reads CASSLVAAETQYF.

A note on this clone: Sequencing ends 3 residues short of the CDR3 end; the germline J gene provides the rest. This chain links TRBV19 with TRBJ2-5; 7 bases fit TRBD1. J was trimmed by 1 base and V by 4 bases; bases with no gene match: 3. The CDR3 is 14 residues long. The germline gives CDR1 LNHDA, CDR2 SQIVND (reference sequence). The sequenced part of the CDR3 DNA is TGTGCCAGTAGTAAGGGGGCCGTCCAAGAGACC. Translated, it gives CASSKGAVQET. Given in full, the CDR3 is CASSKGAVQETQYF.

The CDR3 loop reads CSVRRVQETQYF. CDR3 bases read: TGCAGCGTTAGAAGGGTCCAAGAGACC. V usage is TRBV29-1 and J usage is TRBJ2-5; no clear D gene. The read ends 3 residues early relative to the CDR3; the germline J gene fills the gap. This CDR3 spans 12 amino acids. Germline V CDR1 and CDR2: SQVTM, ANQGSEA. With 5 bases removed from V and 1 base from J, the gap between germline ends came to 8 bases.